These T cell receptor beta chains were read from a single sample in a study of radiation and T cells in renal cell carcinoma. Sequencing was performed with immunoSEQ multiplex PCR; in TCRdb, only in-frame clones are kept and a portion is missing. The sample lists 130,000 to 150,000 clones; about 87% were seen once. The input for sequencing was blood, taken from a patient whose treatment included radiotherapy and nephrectomy. Receptor source: a woman aged 70-85 years with renal cell carcinoma. CDR3s include the opening cysteine and the closing phenylalanine or tryptophan.

v_call: TRBV7-9
j_call: TRBJ1-2
cdr3_aa: CASSLSAGNGYTF

v_call: TRBV30
j_call: TRBJ2-7
cdr3_aa: CAWTRQGASYEQYF

v_call: TRBV2
j_call: TRBJ2-3
cdr3_aa: CASSRDRGGDTQYF

v_call: TRBV30
j_call: TRBJ1-5
cdr3_aa: CAWSVKGRGPIHSNQPQHF

v_call: TRBV28
j_call: TRBJ1-1
cdr3_aa: CASSFRQGGTEAFF

v_call: TRBV15
j_call: TRBJ2-5
cdr3_aa: CATSRDSGGGETQYF

v_call: TRBV5-8
j_call: TRBJ1-2
cdr3_aa: CASSLMGSPYGYTF

v_call: TRBV2
j_call: TRBJ2-5
cdr3_aa: CASSVGGGWETQYF

v_call: TRBV11-3
j_call: TRBJ2-1
cdr3_aa: CASSPNLLAGGPSYNEQFF

v_call: TRBV2
j_call: TRBJ1-2
cdr3_aa: CASSLRTGGVGGYTF

v_call: TRBV6-5
j_call: TRBJ1-1
cdr3_aa: CASSVQGSAFF

v_call: TRBV7-2
j_call: TRBJ2-3
cdr3_aa: CASSSRGPSGGPRLDTQYF

v_call: TRBV7-2
j_call: TRBJ2-3
cdr3_aa: CASSGRLVVDTQYF

v_call: TRBV29-1
j_call: TRBJ1-2
cdr3_aa: CSAAGANYGYTF

v_call: TRBV5-6
j_call: TRBJ2-7
cdr3_aa: CASSLPTGGEQYF